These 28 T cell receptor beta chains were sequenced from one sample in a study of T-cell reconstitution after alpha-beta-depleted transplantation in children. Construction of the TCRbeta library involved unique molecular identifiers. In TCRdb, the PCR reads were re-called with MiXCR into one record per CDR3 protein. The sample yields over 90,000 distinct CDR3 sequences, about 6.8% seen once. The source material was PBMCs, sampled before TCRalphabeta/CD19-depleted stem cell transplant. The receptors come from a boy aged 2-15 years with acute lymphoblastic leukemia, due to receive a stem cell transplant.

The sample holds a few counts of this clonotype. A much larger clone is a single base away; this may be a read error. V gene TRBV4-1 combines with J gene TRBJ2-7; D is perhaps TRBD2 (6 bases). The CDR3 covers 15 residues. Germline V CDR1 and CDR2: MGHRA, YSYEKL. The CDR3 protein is CPSSQDAGRRYEQYF. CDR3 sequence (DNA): TGCCCCAGCAGCCAAGATGCGGGGAGAAGATACGAGCAGTACTTC.

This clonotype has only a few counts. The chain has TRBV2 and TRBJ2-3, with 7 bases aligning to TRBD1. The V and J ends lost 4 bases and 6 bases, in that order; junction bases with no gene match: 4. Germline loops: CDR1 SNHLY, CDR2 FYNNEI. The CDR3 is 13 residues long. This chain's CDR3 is CASSGGGHDTQYF. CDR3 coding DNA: TGTGCCAGCAGTGGAGGGGGCCATGATACGCAGTATTTT.

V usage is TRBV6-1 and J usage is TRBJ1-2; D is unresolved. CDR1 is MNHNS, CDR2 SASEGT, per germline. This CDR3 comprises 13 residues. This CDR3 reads CATKGAPRVGYTF. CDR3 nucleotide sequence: TGTGCTACCAAAGGAGCGCCAAGAGTGGGCTACACCTTC.

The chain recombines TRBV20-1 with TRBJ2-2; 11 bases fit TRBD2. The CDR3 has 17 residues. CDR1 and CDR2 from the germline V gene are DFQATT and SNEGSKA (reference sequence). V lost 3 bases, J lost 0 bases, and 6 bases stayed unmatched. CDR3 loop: CSASSWTSGSNTGELFF. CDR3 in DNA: TGCAGTGCTAGCTCATGGACTAGCGGGTCGAACACCGGGGAGCTGTTTTTT.

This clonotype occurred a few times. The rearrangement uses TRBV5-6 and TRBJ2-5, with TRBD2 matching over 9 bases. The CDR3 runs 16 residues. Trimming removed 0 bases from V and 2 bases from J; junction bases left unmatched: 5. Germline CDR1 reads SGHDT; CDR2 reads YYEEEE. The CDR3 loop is CASSLVVAGVQETQYF. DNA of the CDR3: TGTGCCAGCAGCTTGGTGGTAGCGGGGGTTCAAGAGACCCAGTACTTC.

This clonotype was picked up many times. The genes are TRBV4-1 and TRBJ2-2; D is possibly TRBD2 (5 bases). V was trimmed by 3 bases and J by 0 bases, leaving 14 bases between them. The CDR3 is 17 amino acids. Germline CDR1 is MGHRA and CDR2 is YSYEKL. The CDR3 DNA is TGCGCCAGCAGCCAGCTGGACTTGTTCGCGAACACCGGGGAGCTGTTTTTT. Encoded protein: CASSQLDLFANTGELFF.

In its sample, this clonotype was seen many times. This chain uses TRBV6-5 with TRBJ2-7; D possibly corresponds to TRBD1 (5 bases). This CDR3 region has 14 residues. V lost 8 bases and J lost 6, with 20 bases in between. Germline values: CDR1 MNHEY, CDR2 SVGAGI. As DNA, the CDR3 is TGTGCCAGCGATCATAAAACAGGACGCAGCGAGCAGTACTTC. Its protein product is CASDHKTGRSEQYF.

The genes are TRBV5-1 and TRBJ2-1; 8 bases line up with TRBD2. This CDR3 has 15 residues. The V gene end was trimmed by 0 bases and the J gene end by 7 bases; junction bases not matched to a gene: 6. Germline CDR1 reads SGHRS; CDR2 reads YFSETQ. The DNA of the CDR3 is TGCGCCAGCAGCTTGGATGGCGGGGGGAAAAATGAGCAGTTCTTC. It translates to CASSLDGGGKNEQFF.

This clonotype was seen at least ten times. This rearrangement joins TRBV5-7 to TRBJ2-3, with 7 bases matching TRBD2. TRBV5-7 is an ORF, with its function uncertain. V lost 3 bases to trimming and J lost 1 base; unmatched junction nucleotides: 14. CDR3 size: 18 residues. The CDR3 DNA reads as TGTGCCAGCAGCTGGGAGGGTAATAGCGGGTCGGGCACAGATACGCAGTATTTT. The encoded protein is CASSWEGNSGSGTDTQYF.

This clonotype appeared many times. CDR3 sequence (DNA): TGTGCCAGCAGTTACCAGGCTGATCAGCCCCAGCATTTT. Translated, it gives CASSYQADQPQHF. The chain links TRBV6-5 to TRBJ1-5; D uncertain. The V end lost 2 bases, the J end lost 5 bases, and 7 bases lay between the germline ends. This CDR3 is 13 amino acids long. Germline-derived CDR1 and CDR2 are MNHEY and SVGAGI.

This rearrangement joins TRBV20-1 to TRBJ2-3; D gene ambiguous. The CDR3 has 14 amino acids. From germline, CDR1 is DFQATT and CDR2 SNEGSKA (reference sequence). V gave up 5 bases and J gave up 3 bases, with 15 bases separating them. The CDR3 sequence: CSAPRLPDTDTQYF. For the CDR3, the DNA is TGCAGTGCTCCGAGACTGCCAGATACAGATACGCAGTATTTT.

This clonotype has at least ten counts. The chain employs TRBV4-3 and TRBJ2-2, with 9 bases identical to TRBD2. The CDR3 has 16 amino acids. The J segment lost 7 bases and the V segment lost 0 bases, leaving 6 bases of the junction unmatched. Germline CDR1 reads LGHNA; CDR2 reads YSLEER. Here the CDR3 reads CASSQESGGFSGELFF. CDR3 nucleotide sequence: TGCGCCAGCAGCCAAGAGAGCGGGGGGTTCAGCGGGGAGCTGTTTTTT.

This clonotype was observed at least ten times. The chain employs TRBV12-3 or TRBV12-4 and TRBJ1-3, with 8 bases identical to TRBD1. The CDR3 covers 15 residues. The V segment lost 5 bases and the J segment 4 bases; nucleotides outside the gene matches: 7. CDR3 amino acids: CASSPLRTGGNTIYF. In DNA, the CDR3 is TGTGCCAGCAGTCCGCTCCGGACAGGGGGAAACACCATATATTTT.

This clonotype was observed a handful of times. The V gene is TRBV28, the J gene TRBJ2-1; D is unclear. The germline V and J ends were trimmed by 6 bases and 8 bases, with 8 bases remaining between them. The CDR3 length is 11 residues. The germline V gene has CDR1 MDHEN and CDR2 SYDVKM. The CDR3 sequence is CASRGQYEQFF. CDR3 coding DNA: TGTGCCAGCAGAGGCCAATATGAGCAGTTCTTC.

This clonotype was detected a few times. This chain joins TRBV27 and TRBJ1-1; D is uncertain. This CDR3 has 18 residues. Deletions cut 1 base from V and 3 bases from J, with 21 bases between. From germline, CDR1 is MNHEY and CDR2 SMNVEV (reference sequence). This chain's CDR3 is CASSLFSRPAEVYTEAFF. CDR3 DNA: TGTGCCAGCAGTTTATTCTCGCGGCCCGCGGAGGTCTACACTGAAGCTTTCTTT.

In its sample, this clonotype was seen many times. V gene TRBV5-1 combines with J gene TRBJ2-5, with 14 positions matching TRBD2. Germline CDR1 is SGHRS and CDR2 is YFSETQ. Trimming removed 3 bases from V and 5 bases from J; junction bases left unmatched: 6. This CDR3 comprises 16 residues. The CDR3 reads CASSSRRTSGRETQYF. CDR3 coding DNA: TGCGCCAGCAGCTCTCGGCGGACTAGCGGGAGGGAGACCCAGTACTTC. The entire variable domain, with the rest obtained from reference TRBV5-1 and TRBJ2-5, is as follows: KAGVTQTPRYLIKTRGQQVTLSCSPISGHRSVSWYQQTPGQGLQFLFEYFSETQRNKGNFPGRFSGRQFSNSRSEMNVSTLELGDSALYLCASSSRRTSGRETQYFGPGTRLLVL.

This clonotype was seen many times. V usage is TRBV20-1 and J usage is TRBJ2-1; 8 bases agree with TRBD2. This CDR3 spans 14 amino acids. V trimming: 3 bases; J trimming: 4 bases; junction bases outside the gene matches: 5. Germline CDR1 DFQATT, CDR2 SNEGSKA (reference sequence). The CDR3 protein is CSARLAGTYNEQFF. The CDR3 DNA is TGCAGTGCTAGGTTAGCGGGAACGTACAATGAGCAGTTCTTC.

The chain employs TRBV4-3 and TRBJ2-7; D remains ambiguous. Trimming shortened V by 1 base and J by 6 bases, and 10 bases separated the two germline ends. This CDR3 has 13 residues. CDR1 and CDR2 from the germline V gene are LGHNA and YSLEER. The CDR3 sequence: CASSQGRYAEQYF. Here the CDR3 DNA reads TGCGCCAGCAGCCAAGGCAGGTATGCCGAGCAGTACTTC.

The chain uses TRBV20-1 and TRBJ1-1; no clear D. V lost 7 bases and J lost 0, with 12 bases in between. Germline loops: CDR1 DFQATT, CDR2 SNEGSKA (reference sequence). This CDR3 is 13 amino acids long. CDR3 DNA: TGCAGTGTTTTGGGCCGGATGAACACTGAAGCTTTCTTT. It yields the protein CSVLGRMNTEAFF.

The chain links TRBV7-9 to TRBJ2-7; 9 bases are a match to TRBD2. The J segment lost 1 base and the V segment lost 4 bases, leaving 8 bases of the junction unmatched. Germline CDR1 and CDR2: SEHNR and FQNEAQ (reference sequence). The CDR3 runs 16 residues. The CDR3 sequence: CASSWVTSGPSYEQYF. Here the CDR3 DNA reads TGTGCCAGCAGCTGGGTGACTAGCGGCCCTTCCTACGAGCAGTACTTC.

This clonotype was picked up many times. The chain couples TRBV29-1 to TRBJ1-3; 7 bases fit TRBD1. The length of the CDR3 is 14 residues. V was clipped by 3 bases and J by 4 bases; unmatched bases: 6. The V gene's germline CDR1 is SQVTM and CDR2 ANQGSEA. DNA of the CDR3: TGCAGCGTTGAGGCGACAGGGTGGGGAAACACCATATATTTT. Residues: CSVEATGWGNTIYF.

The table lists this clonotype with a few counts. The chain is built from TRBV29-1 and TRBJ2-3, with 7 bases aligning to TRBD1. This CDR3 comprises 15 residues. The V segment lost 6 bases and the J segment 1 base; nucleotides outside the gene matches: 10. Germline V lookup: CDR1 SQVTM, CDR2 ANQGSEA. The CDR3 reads CSVPLTGYRTDTQYF. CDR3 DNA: TGCAGCGTCCCACTGACAGGGTACCGCACAGATACGCAGTATTTT.

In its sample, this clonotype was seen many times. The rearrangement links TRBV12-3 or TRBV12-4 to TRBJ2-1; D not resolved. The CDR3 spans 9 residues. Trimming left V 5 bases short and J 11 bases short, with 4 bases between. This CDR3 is CASSPKQFF. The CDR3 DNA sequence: TGTGCCAGCAGTCCGAAGCAGTTCTTC.

The DNA of the CDR3 is TGTGCCAGCAGCCACAGGGGGCTAGCCAAAAACATTCAGTACTTC. Translating it yields CASSHRGLAKNIQYF. V is TRBV28 and J is TRBJ2-4; 9 bases map to TRBD1. The germline V gene has CDR1 MDHEN and CDR2 SYDVKM. The CDR3 loop spans 15 amino acids. V dropped 6 bases and J dropped 0; count of bases not matched to a gene: 3.

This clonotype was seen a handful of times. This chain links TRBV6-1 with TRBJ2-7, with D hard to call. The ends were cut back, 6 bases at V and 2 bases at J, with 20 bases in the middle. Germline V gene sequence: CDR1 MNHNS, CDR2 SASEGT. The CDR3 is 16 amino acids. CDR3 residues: CASSRRDRREPYEQYF. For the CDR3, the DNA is TGTGCCAGCAGCAGACGAGATAGGCGCGAACCCTACGAGCAGTACTTC.

CDR3 loop: CASSGDSRDSPLHF. The CDR3 coding sequence is TGCGCCAGCAGCGGGGACAGCCGGGATTCACCCCTCCACTTT. The chain employs TRBV5-1 and TRBJ1-6, with 7 bases matching TRBD1. V was clipped by 4 bases and J by 8 bases; unmatched bases: 6. Germline V CDR1 and CDR2: SGHRS, YFSETQ. The CDR3 is made up of 14 amino acids.

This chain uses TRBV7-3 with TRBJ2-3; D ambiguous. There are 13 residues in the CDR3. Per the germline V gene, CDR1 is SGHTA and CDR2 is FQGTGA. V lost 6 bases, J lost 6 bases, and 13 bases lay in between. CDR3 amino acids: CASSPSLHDTQYF. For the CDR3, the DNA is TGTGCCAGCAGTCCGAGCCTCCATGATACGCAGTATTTT.

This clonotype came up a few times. CDR3 sequence (DNA): TGTGCCAGCAGCTTAGAGAGCGGGGTCGCCTCCTACAATGAGCAGTTCTTC. This gives the protein CASSLESGVASYNEQFF. V and J are TRBV7-9 and TRBJ2-1; 7 positions match TRBD2. Germline V lookup: CDR1 SEHNR, CDR2 FQNEAQ (reference sequence). Unmatched junction bases numbered 6, after V lost 1 base and J lost 0 bases. The CDR3 has 17 amino acids.